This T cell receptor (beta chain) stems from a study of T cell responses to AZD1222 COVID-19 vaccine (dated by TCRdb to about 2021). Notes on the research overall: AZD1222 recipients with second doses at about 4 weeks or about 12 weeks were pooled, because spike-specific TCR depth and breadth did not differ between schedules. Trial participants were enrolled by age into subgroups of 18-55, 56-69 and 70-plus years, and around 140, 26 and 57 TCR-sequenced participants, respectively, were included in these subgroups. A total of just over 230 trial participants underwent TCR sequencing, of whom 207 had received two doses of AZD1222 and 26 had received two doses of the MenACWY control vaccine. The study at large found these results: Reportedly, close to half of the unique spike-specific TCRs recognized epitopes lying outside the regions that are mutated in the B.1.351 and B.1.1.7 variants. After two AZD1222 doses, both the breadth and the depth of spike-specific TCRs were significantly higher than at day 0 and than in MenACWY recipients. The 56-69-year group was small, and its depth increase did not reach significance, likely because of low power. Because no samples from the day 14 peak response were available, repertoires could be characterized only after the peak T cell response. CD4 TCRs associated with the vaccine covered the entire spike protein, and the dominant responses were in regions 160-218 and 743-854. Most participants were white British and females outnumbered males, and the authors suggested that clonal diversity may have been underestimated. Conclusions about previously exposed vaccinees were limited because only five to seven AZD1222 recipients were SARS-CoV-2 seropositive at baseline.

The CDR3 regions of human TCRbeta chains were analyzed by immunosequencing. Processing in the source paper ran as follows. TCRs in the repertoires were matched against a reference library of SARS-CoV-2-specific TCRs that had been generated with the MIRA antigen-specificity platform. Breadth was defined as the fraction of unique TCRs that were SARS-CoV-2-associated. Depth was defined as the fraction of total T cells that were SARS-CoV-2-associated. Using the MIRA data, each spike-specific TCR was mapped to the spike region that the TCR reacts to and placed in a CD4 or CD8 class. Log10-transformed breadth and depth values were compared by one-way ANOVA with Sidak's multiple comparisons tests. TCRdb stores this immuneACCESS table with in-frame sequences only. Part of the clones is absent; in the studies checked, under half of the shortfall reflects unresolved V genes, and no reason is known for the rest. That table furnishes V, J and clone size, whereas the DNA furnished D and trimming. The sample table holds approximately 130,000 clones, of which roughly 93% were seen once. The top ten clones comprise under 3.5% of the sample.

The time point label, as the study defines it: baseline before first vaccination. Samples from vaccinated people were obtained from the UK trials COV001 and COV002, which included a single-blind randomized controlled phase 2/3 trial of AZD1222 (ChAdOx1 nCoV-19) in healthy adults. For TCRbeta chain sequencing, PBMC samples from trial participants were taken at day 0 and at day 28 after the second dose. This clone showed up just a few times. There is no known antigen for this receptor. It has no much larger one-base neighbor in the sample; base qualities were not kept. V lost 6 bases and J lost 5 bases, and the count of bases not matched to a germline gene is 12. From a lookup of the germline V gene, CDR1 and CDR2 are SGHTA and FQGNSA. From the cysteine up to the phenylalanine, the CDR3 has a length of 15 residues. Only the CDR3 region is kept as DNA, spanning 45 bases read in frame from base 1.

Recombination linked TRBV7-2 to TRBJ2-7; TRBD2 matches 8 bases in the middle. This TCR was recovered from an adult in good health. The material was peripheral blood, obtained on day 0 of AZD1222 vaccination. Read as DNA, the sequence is TGTGCCAGCAGGGAGAGGACGGGAGGGCCCCACGAGCAGTACTTC. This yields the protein CASRERTGGPHEQYF.